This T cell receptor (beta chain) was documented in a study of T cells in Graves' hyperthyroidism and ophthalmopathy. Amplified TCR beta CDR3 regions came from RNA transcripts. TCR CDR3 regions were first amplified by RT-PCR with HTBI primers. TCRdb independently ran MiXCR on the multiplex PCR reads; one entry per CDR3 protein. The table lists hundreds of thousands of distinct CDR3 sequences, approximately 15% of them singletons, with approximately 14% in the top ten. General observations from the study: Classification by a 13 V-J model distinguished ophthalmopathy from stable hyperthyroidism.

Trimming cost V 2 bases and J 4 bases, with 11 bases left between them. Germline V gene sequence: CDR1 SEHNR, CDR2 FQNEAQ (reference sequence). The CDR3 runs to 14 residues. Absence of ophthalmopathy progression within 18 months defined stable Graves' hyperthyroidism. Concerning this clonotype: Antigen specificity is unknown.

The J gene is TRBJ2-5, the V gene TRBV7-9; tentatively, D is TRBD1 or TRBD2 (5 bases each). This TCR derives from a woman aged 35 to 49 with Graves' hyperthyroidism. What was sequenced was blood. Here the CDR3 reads CASSLLVGAETQYF. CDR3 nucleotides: TGTGCCAGCAGCTTATTGGTCGGGGCAGAGACCCAGTACTTC. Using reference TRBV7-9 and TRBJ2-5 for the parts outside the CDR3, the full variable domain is DTGVSQNPRHKITKRGQNVTFRCDPISEHNRLYWYRQTLGQGPEFLTYFQNEAQLEKSRLLSDRFSAERPKGSFSTLEIQRTEQGDSAMYLCASSLLVGAETQYFGPGTRLLVL.